A selection of T cell receptor beta chains follows, all from one sample in a study of HIV-infected patients and healthy controls. MiXCR, run by TCRdb on the 5' RACE reads, gives a single entry per CDR3 protein. The sample shows more than 9,000 distinct CDR3 sequences, about 10% of them seen only once. Source: blood, taken before antiretroviral therapy. The origin of the receptors is an adult with HIV infection. The donor label of this sample is uncertain. The CDR3 runs from the conserved cysteine through the conserved F or W. The D gene is left open where the match is weak. Where a row states a size, it is once, few, many or the class of an expanded clone; other rows omit it.

V gene	D gene	J gene	clone size	CDR3 DNA	CDR3 protein
TRBV6-2/TRBV6-3	.	TRBJ1-1	many	TGTGCCAGCAGCCGTATGGAGGCGACTGAAGCTTTCTTT	CASSRMEATEAFF
TRBV11-1	.	TRBJ1-2	many	TGTGCCAGCAGCTTCCGGACGGGATTGGGTGGCGGCTACACCTTC	CASSFRTGLGGGYTF
TRBV19	.	TRBJ1-5	many	TGTGCCAGTAGTATTTGGGGGAGTAACCCGTGGCAGCCCCAGCATTTT	CASSIWGSNPWQPQHF
TRBV27	.	TRBJ2-7	many	TGTGCCAGCAGTTTATTTAGCGGTAGCCCCTACGAGCAGTACTTC	CASSLFSGSPYEQYF
TRBV5-1	.	TRBJ2-3	many	TGCGCCAGCAGCTTGGCCGGGGAGGATACGCAGTATTTT	CASSLAGEDTQYF
TRBV12-3/TRBV12-4	.	TRBJ1-1	many	TGTGCCAGCAGTACCGAAGGGACACCGATTTGGGCTGAAGCTTTCTTT	CASSTEGTPIWAEAFF
TRBV19	.	TRBJ2-5	many	TGTGCCAGTGCTACCGCCCCCCTATTAGAGACCCAGTACTTC	CASATAPLLETQYF
TRBV6-2/TRBV6-3	.	TRBJ1-1	medium-sized	TGTGCCAGCAGTTACATGGCAGGGACCACTGAAGCTTTCTTT	CASSYMAGTTEAFF
TRBV12-3/TRBV12-4	TRBD1	TRBJ2-5	once	TGTGCCAGCAGCCAGGGACAGGGGTACCAAGAGACCCAGTACTTC	CASSQGQGYQETQYF
TRBV7-9	TRBD1	TRBJ1-2	many	TGTGCCAGCAGCCCAGGGGGGTTCTATGGCTACACCTTC	CASSPGGFYGYTF
TRBV7-9	.	TRBJ2-3	few	TGTGCCAGCAGCTACCGCCGGGGAGGTTTAGATACGCAGTATTTT	CASSYRRGGLDTQYF
TRBV11-3	TRBD2	TRBJ2-3	.	TGTGCCAGCAGCAACCCTGCTAGCGGGAGAACAGATACGCAGTATTTT	CASSNPASGRTDTQYF
TRBV20-1	.	TRBJ1-1	medium-sized	TGCAGTGCTAGAGATGGGGGAGGTGAAGCTTTCTTT	CSARDGGGEAFF
TRBV20-1	.	TRBJ2-1	many	TGCAGTGCTAGAGATCCCTCTGGTGGTAGTGCCTACAATGAGCAGTTCTTC	CSARDPSGGSAYNEQFF
TRBV12-3/TRBV12-4	TRBD1	TRBJ2-7	few	TGTGCCAGCAGGTTTACCGGGACAGGGAGTGGGGAGCAGTACTTC	CASRFTGTGSGEQYF
TRBV20-1	.	TRBJ1-5	many	TGCAGTGCTACCCGGGGGTACTATCAGCCCCAGCATTTT	CSATRGYYQPQHF
TRBV24-1	.	TRBJ1-2	many	TGTGCCACCAGTCTAGGGGACTCTAACTATGGCTACACCTTC	CATSLGDSNYGYTF
TRBV7-8	.	TRBJ2-7	many	TGTGCCAGCAGCCCCGCCCAGGGCTACGAGCAGTACTTC	CASSPAQGYEQYF
TRBV7-9	.	TRBJ2-2	many	TGTGCCAGCAGCTTGCTATACGGGCCCGGGGAGCTGTTTTTT	CASSLLYGPGELFF
TRBV6-5	.	TRBJ1-1	many	TGTGCCAGCAGTTACGGGCTGGGGGCTCACACTGAAGCTTTCTTT	CASSYGLGAHTEAFF
TRBV2	TRBD1	TRBJ1-2	.	TGTGCCAGTCGGACAGGGACGCATGGCTACACCTTC	CASRTGTHGYTF
TRBV7-8	.	TRBJ2-1	.	TGTGCCAGCAGCGCGGGACTGAGCTCCTACAATGAGCAGTTCTTC	CASSAGLSSYNEQFF
TRBV2	.	TRBJ2-1	few	TGTGCCTATCAGGCAGGCACCTCCTACAATGAGCAGTTCTTC	CAYQAGTSYNEQFF
TRBV9	.	TRBJ2-5	medium-sized	TGTGCCAGCAGCGTGGGAGTCCAAGAGACCCAGTACTTC	CASSVGVQETQYF
TRBV25-1	.	TRBJ2-5	few	TGTGCCAGCAGTGAATTAGGCGAGACCCAGTACTTC	CASSELGETQYF
TRBV6-4	TRBD1	TRBJ2-1	many	TGTGCCAGCAGCGAAGACAGGGTTGGCTACAATGAGCAGTTCTTC	CASSEDRVGYNEQFF
TRBV7-3	.	TRBJ2-2	many	TGTGCCAGCAGCTTAAACGCCCGTTCGAACACCGGGGAGCTGTTTTTT	CASSLNARSNTGELFF
TRBV24-1	TRBD1	TRBJ2-3	many	TGTGCCACCAGTGACCGGACAGGGGGCACAGATACGCAGTATTTT	CATSDRTGGTDTQYF
TRBV2	TRBD1	TRBJ2-7	many	TGTGCCAGCAGCCTTCAGGGGGACTACGAGCAGTACTTC	CASSLQGDYEQYF
TRBV4-3	TRBD2	TRBJ2-3	many	TGCGCCAGCAGTCCAGGTGCCGGGGGGGCAGATACGCAGTATTTT	CASSPGAGGADTQYF
TRBV6-2/TRBV6-3	TRBD2	TRBJ2-7	.	TGTGCCAGCAGTTGGGCGGCTAGCGGGAGATACGAGCAGTACTTC	CASSWAASGRYEQYF
TRBV7-8	TRBD1	TRBJ1-5	many	TGTGCCAGCAGAGTGGGACAGGGGGCCCTCAATAGCAATCAGCCCCAGCATTTT	CASRVGQGALNSNQPQHF
TRBV27	.	TRBJ2-7	many	TGTGCCACCCGCTCAGGACTGCACTACGAGCAGTACTTC	CATRSGLHYEQYF
TRBV5-5	.	TRBJ2-1	many	TGTGCCAGCAGCTTGGGACTAGCCTACAATGAGCAGTTCTTC	CASSLGLAYNEQFF